The clone carrying this T cell receptor beta chain came up a few times. The J segment lost 3 bases and the V segment lost 4 bases, leaving 6 bases of the junction unmatched. The CDR3 is 15 amino acids. CDR1 SGHTS and CDR2 YDEGEE come from the germline V gene. This entry comes from a study of cytomegalovirus exposure and HLA in healthy donors. A multiplex PCR was run with 60 Vbeta primers and 13 Jbeta primers. TCRdb's table, derived via immunoSEQ multiplex PCR, lists solely in-frame clones and lacks some. Among about 160,000 clones listed, roughly 76% were seen once. This clonotype originated in a man aged 55 to 70 in good health and CMV-seronegative. The sequenced sample consisted of PBMCs. V is TRBV5-8 and J is TRBJ1-5, with 8 bases fitting TRBD1. CDR3 residues: CASSRGQGLNQPQHF. The CDR3, as DNA: TGTGCCAGCAGCCGTGGACAGGGTCTCAATCAGCCCCAGCATTTT.